This record concerns one T cell receptor (beta chain) sequence. It has no known antigen specificity. Base qualities were left out, and no much larger clone turns up one base away. This sample is drawn from a study of blood T cell repertoires in COVID-19 (dated by TCRdb to about 2020). Study-wide context: The collaborator samples originated in the United States, Italy and Spain and spanned the acute and convalescent phases of COVID-19. A freely available public database, intended as a resource for researchers studying the immune response to SARS-CoV-2, is where the repertoires were released. Nearly every sample came with metadata listing a de-identified subject ID, COVID-19 status, age in years and sex. The prospective study material was composed of cDNA or gDNA derived from T cells, B-cell-depleted T cells, or PBMCs. Deeply sampled blood TCRbeta repertoires from subjects exposed to, actively infected with, or recovered from COVID-19 were included in the dataset. Samples came from the ongoing ImmuneRACE study (first 160 participants) plus 1,254 subjects from 6 global collaborators. Where available, HLA class I and class II types were obtained from metadata supplied by the sample provider rather than from assay-based typing.

Collaborating institutions collected whole blood in K2EDTA tubes following their own protocols. For TCRbeta analysis, collaborators shipped samples as frozen whole blood, isolated PBMCs, or DNA extracted from either of those sample types. From the cysteine through the phenylalanine, the CDR3 covers 13 amino acids. Of all the DNA, just the CDR3 is kept, 39 bases in frame from base 1. V loses 2 bases of germline sequence and J loses 5 bases, and the interval between the two ends is 9 bases. CDR1 is given as LGHNT and CDR2 as FRNRAP, both from the germline V gene. General findings and caveats noted by the study authors: How much clinical and demographic metadata was included differed by source and by participant, and the metadata was provided uncurated.

The immunoSEQ Assay, a bias-controlled multiplex PCR, was used to amplify TCRbeta CDR3 regions from genomic DNA. Turning to the authors' computational methods: Nucleated cell counts per sample were estimated from amplification of reference gene primers within the assay. Sequence reads were collapsed and filtered to measure the absolute abundance of every unique TCRbeta CDR3 rearrangement. Productive Simpson clonality was computed per sample as the square root of Simpson's diversity index over productive rearrangements. TCRdb re-hosts the immuneACCESS table, in-frame sequences only. Its copies lack some clones; in the studies checked, an unresolved V gene accounts for under half of them, and the cause for the rest is not known. V, J and clone size are those of that table, while D and trimming were read from the DNA. The sample yields fewer than 250,000 clones; roughly nine tenths were counted once. Roughly 2.2% of the sample rests with the top ten.

The chain was built from TRBV12-5 and TRBJ1-1; D gene: possibly TRBD1, on 6 matching bases. The sample taken for sequencing was peripheral blood. This TCR was recovered from a woman aged 50 to 60 with acute or convalescent COVID-19. The nucleotides read TGTGCTAGTGGTTTGATTAGGGGGACTGAAGCTTTCTTT. Translation gives CASGLIRGTEAFF.